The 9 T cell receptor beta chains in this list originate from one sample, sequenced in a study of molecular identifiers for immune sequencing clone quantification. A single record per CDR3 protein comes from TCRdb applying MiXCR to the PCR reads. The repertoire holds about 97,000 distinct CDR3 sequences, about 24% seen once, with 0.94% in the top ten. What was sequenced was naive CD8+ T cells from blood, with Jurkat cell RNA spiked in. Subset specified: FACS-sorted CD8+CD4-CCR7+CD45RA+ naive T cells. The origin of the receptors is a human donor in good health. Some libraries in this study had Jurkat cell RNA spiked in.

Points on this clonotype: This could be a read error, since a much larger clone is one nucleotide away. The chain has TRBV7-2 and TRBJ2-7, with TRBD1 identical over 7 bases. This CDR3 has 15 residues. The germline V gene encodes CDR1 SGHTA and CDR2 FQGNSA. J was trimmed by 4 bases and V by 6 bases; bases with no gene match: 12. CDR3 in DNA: TGTGCCAGCAGTCCAGACAGGGTCAATTCTTACGAGCAGTACTTC. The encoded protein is CASSPDRVNSYEQYF.

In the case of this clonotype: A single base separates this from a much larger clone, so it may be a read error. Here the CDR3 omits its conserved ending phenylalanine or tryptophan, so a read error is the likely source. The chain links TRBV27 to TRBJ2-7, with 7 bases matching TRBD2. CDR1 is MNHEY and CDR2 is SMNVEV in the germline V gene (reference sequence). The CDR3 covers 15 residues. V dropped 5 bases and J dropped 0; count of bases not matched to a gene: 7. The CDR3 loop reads CASSSTSANSYEQYS. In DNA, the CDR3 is TGTGCCAGCAGTAGTACTAGCGCCAACTCCTACGAGCAGTACTCC.

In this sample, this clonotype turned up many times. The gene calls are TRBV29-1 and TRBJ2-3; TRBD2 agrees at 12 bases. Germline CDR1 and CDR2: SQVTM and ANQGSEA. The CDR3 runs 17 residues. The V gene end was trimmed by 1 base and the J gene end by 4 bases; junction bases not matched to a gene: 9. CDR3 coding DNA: TGCAGCGTTGAAGGGGCGCTAGCGGGGGGGCATCCAGATACGCAGTATTTT. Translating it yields CSVEGALAGGHPDTQYF.

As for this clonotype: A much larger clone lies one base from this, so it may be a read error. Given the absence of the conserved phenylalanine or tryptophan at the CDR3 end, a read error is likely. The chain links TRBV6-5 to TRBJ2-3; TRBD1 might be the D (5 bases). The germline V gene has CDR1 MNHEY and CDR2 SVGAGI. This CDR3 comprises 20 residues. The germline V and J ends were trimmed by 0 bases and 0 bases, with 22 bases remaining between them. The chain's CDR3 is CASSYSPYFIGESSTDTQYL. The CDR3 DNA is TGTGCCAGCAGTTACTCCCCCTACTTCATAGGGGAAAGTAGCACAGATACGCAGTATCTT.

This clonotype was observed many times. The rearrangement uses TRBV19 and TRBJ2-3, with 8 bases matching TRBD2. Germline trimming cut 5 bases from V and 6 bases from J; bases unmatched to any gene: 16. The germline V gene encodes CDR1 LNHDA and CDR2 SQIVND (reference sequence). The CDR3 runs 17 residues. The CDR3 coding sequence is TGTGCCAGTAGTTCCCCTTTTGAGCGGGGGCCCTCTGATACGCAGTATTTT. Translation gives CASSSPFERGPSDTQYF. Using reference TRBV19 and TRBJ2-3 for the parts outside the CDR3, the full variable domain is DGGITQSPKYLFRKEGQNVTLSCEQNLNHDAMYWYRQDPGQGLRLIYYSQIVNDFQKGDIAEGYSVSREKKESFPLTVTSAQKNPTAFYLCASSSPFERGPSDTQYFGPGTRLTVL.

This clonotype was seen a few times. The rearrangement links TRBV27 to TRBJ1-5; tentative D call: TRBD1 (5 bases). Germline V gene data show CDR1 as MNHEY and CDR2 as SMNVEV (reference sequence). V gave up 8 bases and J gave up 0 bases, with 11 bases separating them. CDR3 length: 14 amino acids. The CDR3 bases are TGTGCCAGCCGCACAGGCAATAGCAATCAGCCCCAGCATTTT. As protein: CASRTGNSNQPQHF.

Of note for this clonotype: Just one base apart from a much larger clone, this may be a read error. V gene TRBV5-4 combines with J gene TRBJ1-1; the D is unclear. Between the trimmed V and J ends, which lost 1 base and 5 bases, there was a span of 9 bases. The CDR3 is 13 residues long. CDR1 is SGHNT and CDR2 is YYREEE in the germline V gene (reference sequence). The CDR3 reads CASSLWGGTEAFF. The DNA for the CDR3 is TGTGCCAGCAGCTTGTGGGGAGGTACTGAAGCTTTCTTT.

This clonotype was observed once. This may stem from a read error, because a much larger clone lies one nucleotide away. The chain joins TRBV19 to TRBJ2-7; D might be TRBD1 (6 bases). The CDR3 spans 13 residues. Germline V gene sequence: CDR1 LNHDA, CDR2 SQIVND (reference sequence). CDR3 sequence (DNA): TGTGCCAGTAGTGCGGACAGTTCCTGCGAGCAGTACTTC. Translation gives CASSADSSCEQYF. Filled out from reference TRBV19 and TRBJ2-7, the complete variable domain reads DGGITQSPKYLFRKEGQNVTLSCEQNLNHDAMYWYRQDPGQGLRLIYYSQIVNDFQKGDIAEGYSVSREKKESFPLTVTSAQKNPTAFYLCASSADSSCEQYFGPGTRLTVT.

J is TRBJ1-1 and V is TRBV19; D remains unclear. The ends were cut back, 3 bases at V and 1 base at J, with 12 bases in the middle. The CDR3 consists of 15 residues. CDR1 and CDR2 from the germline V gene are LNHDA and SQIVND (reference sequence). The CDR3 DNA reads TGTGCCAGTAGTATCTGTAAGGGAACGAACACTGAAGCTTTCTTT. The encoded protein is CASSICKGTNTEAFF.